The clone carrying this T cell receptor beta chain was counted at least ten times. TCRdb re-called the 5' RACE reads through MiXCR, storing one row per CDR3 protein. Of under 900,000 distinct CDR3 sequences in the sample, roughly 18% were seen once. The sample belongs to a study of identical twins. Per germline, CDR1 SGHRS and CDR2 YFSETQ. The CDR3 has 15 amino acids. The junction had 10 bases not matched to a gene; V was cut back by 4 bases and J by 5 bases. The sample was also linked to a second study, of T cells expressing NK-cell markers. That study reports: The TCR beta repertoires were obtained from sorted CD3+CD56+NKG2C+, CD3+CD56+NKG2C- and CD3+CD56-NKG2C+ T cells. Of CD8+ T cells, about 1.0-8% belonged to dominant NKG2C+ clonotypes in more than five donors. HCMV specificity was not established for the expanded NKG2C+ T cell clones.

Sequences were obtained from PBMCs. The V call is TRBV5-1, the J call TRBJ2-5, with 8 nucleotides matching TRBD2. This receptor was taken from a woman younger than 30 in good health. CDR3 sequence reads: CASSQGLAPRETQYF. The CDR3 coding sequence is TGCGCCAGCAGCCAAGGACTAGCCCCCCGGGAGACCCAGTACTTC.